This T cell receptor beta chain was sequenced in a study of cytotoxic CD8 clonotypes in ibrutinib-treated CLL. Study-wide context: Mean values per sample were a few hundred thousand productive templates and around 96,000 productive rearrangements. Study-level results: The clonality went up when patients responded to ibrutinib and dropped back toward baseline at progression. Sustained-remission patients were sampled at one set of times and progressing patients at different ones. Patients had baseline clonality above age-matched healthy donors, and this clonality moved with circulating CD8+ T-cell counts.

Trimming cost V 5 bases and J 7 bases, with 21 bases left between them. This CDR3 spans 15 amino acids. Germline CDR1 is MNHEY and CDR2 is SMNVEV (reference sequence). Libraries were prepared by immunoSEQ multiplex PCR; TCRdb keeps only in-frame clonotypes and omits some of them. This sample has about 72,000 clones, with 65% to 85% found just once. A note on this clone: Its antigen remains unknown.

This TCR was recovered from a human donor with chronic lymphocytic leukemia. This sample comprised PBMCs, obtained at disease progression, from a patient treated with ibrutinib. J is TRBJ2-7 and V is TRBV27, with D perhaps matching TRBD2 (5 bases). This CDR3 reads CASSPLPLRAGEQYF. The CDR3 bases are TGTGCCAGCAGTCCACTACCCCTGAGGGCTGGGGAGCAGTACTTC.